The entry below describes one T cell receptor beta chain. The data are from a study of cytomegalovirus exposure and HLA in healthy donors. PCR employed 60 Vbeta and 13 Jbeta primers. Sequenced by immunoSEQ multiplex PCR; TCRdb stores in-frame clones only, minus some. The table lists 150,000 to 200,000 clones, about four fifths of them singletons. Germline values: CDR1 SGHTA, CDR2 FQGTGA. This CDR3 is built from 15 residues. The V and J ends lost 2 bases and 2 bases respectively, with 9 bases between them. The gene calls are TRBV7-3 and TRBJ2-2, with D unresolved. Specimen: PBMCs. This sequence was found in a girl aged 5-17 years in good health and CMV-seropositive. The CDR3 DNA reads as TGTGCCAGCAGCTTATTGGCTAGAAACACCGGGGAGCTGTTTTTT. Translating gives CASSLLARNTGELFF.